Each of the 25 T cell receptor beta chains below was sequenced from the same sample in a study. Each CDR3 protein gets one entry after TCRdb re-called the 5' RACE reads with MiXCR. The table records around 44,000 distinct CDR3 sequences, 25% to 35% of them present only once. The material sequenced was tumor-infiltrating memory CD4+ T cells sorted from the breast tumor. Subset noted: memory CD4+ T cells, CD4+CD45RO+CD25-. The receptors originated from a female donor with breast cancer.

The CDR3 here is CASSEWLIPEQYF. In nucleotides, the CDR3 is TGTGCCAGCAGTGAATGGCTAATTCCCGAGCAGTACTTC. This rearrangement joins TRBV25-1 to TRBJ2-7; D is unclear. CDR1 is MGHDK and CDR2 is SYGVNS in the germline V gene. The length of the CDR3 is 13 residues. Trimming removed 1 base at V and 6 bases at J, with 10 bases between.

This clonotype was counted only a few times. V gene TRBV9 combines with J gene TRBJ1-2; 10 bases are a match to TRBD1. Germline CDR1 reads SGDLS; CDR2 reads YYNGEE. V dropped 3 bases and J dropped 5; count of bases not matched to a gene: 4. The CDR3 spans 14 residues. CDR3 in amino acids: CASSGGQGEYGYTF. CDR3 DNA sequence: TGTGCCAGCAGCGGAGGACAGGGGGAATATGGCTACACCTTC.

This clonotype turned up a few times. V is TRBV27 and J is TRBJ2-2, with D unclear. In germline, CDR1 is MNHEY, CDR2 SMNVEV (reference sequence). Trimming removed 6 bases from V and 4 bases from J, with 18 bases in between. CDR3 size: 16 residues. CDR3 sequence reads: CASSSNRAQTTGELFF. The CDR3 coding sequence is TGTGCCAGCAGCAGCAACCGAGCCCAGACCACCGGGGAGCTGTTTTTT.

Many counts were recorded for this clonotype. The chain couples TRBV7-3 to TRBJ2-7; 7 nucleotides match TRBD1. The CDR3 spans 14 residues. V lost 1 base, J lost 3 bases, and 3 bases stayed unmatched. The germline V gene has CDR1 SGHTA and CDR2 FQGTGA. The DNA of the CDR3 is TGTGCCAGCAGCTTAATGCAGGGGGACTACGAGCAGTACTTC. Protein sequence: CASSLMQGDYEQYF.

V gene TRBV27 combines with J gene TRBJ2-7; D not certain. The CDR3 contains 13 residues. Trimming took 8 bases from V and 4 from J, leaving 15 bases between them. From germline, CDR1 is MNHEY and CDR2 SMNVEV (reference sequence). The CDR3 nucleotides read TGTGCCAGCGCCTATCGGGCATTTTACGAGCAGTACTTC. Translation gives CASAYRAFYEQYF.

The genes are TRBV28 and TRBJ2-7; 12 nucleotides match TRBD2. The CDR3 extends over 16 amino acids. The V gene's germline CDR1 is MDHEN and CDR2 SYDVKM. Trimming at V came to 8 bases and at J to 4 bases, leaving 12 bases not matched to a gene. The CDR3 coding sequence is TGTGCCAGCTCTAGCGGGAGGGCCCGATACGGGTACGAGCAGTACTTC. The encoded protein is CASSSGRARYGYEQYF. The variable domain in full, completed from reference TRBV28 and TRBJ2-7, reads DVKVTQSSRYLVKRTGEKVFLECVQDMDHENMFWYRQDPGLGLRLIYFSYDVKMKEKGDIPEGYSVSREKKERFSLILESASTNQTSMYLCASSSGRARYGYEQYFGPGTRLTVT.

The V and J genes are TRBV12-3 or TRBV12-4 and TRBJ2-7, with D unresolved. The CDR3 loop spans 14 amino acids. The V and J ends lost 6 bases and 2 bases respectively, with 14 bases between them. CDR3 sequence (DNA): TGTGCCAGCAGCTTAACCACCCGTACCTACGAGCAGTACTTC. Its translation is CASSLTTRTYEQYF.

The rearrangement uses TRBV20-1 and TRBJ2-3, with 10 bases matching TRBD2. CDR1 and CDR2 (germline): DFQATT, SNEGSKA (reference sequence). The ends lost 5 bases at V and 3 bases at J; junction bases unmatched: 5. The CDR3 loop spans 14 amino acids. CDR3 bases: TGCAGTGCTTACCCTAGCGGGAGAACAGATACGCAGTATTTT. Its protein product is CSAYPSGRTDTQYF.

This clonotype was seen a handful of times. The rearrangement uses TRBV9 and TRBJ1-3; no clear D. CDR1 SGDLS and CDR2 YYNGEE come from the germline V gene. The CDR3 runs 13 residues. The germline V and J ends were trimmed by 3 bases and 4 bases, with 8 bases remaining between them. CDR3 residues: CASSAGSGNTIYF. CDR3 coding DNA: TGTGCCAGCAGCGCGGGGTCGGGAAACACCATATATTTT.

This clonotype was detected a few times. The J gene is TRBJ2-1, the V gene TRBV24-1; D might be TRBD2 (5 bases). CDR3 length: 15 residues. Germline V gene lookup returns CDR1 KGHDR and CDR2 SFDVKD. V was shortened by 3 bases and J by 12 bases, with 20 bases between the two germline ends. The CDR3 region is CATSDPRVDLYAQFF. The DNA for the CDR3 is TGTGCCACCAGTGATCCGAGGGTGGACCTGTATGCGCAGTTCTTC.

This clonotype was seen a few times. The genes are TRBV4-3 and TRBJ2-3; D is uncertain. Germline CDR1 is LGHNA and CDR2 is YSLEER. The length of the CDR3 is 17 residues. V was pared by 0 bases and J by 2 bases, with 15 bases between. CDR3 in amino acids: CASSQDRMNRYTDTQYF. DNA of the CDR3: TGCGCCAGCAGCCAAGATCGTATGAACCGCTACACAGATACGCAGTATTTT.

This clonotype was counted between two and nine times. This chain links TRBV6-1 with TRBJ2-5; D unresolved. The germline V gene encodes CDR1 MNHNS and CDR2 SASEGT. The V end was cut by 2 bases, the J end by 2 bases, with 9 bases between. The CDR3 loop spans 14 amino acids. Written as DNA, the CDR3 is TGTGCCAGCAGTGAACCGGGCGCACAAGAGACCCAGTACTTC. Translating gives CASSEPGAQETQYF.

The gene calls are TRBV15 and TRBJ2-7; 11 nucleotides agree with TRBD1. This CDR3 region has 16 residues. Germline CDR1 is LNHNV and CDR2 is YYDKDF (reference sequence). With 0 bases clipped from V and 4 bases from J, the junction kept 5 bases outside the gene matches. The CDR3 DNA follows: TGTGCCACCAGCAGAGAGGGACAGGGGGGCCGTTACGAGCAGTACTTC. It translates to CATSREGQGGRYEQYF.

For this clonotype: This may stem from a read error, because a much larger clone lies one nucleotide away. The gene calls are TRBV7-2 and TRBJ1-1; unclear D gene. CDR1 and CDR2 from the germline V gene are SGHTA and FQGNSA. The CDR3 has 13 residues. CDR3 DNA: TGTGCCAGCAGCAGTGAAATGAACACTGAAGCTCTCTTT. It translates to CASSSEMNTEALF.

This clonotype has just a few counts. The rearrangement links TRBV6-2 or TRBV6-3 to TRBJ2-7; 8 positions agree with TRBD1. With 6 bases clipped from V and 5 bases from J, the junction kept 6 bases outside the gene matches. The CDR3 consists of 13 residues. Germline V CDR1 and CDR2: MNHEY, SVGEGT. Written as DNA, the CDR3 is TGTGCCAGCAGAGGGACAGGCGTCGACGAGCAGTACTTC. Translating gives CASRGTGVDEQYF.

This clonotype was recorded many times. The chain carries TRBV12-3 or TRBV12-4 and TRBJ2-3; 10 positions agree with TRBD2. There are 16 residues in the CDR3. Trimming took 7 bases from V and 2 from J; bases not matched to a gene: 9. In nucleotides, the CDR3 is TGTGCCAGCATTCCAGGGACTAGCGCGTTCACAGATACGCAGTATTTT. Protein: CASIPGTSAFTDTQYF.

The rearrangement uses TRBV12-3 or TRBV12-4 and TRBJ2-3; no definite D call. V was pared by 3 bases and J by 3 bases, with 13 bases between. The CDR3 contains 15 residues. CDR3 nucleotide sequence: TGTGCCAGCAGTTTCCTCGCTCAGGTGACAGATACGCAGTATTTT. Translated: CASSFLAQVTDTQYF.

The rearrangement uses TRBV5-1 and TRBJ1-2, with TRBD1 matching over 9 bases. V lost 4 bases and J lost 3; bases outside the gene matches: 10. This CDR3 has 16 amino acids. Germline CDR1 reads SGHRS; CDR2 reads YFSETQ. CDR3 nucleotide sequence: TGCGCCAGCAGCGCGAAGTGGACAGGGGAGCACTATGGCTACACCTTC. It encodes CASSAKWTGEHYGYTF.

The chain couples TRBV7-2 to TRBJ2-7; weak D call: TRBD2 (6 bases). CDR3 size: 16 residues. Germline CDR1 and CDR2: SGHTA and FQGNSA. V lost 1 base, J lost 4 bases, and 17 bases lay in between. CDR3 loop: CASSLVSGEPTYEQYF. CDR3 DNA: TGTGCCAGCAGCTTAGTGTCGGGGGAGCCTACTTACGAGCAGTACTTC.

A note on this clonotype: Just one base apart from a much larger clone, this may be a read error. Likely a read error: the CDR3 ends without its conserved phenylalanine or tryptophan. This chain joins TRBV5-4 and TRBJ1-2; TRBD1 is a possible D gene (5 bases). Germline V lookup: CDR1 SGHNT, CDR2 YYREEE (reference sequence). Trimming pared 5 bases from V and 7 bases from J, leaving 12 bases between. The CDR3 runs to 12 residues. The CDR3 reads CASRYDSLGYTL. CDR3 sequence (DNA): TGTGCCAGCAGATACGACAGTCTTGGCTACACCCTC.

CDR3 in DNA: TGTGCCAGCAGGTTACCTCCTCAGGCTTCACCCCTCCACTTT. Its protein is CASRLPPQASPLHF. The V call is TRBV28, the J call TRBJ1-6, with D unresolved. CDR3 length: 14 residues. Trimming shortened V by 6 bases and J by 9 bases, and 15 bases separated the two germline ends. Per the germline V gene, CDR1 is MDHEN and CDR2 is SYDVKM.

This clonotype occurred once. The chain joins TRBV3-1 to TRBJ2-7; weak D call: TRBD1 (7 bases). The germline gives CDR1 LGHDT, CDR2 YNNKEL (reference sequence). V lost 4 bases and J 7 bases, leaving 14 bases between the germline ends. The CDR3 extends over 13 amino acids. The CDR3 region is CASSRDRAGEQYF. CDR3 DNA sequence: TGTGCCAGCAGCCGAGACAGGGCGGGAGAGCAGTACTTC.

CDR3 in amino acids: CASSTLGQGIYNEQFF. DNA for the CDR3: TGTGCCAGCAGTACTTTAGGACAGGGGATTTACAATGAGCAGTTCTTC. This chain joins TRBV28 and TRBJ2-1, with 9 bases aligning to TRBD1. The V gene end was trimmed by 5 bases and the J gene end by 4 bases; junction bases not matched to a gene: 9. Germline CDR1 MDHEN, CDR2 SYDVKM. The CDR3 extends over 16 amino acids.

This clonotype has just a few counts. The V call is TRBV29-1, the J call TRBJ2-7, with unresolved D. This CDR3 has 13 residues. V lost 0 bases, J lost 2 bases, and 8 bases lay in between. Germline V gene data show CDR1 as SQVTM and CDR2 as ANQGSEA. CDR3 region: CSVEDGRAYEQYF. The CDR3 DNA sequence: TGCAGCGTTGAAGACGGAAGGGCCTACGAGCAGTACTTC.

In nucleotides, the CDR3 is TGTGCCAGTGTAGGAGCGCTCTACGAGCAGTACTTC. The encoded protein is CASVGALYEQYF. This chain joins TRBV7-9 and TRBJ2-7; D unclear. Trimming removed 9 bases from V and 3 bases from J, with 12 bases in between. This CDR3 spans 12 amino acids. Germline values: CDR1 SEHNR, CDR2 FQNEAQ (reference sequence).